These 24 T cell receptor beta chains originate from one sample sequenced in a study of T cells in Graves' hyperthyroidism and ophthalmopathy. RNA transcripts were the template for amplifying TCR beta CDR3 regions. Carried out on the TCR CDR3, a first-round RT-PCR used the HTBI primer set. TCRdb analysed the multiplex PCR reads with MiXCR anew, one entry per CDR3 protein. The repertoire holds around 55,000 distinct CDR3 sequences, roughly 50% seen once, with approximately 9.1% in the top ten. The sequenced material came from blood. All receptors come from a woman aged 45 to 65 with Graves' ophthalmopathy.

This clonotype occurred a few times. The rearrangement uses TRBV7-2 and TRBJ2-7; TRBD2 is a possible D gene (7 bases). Germline CDR1 and CDR2: SGHTA and FQGNSA. The CDR3 sequence is 14 residues long. V lost 5 bases and J 5 bases, leaving 16 bases between the germline ends. The CDR3 sequence is CASSPRGGLNEQYF. The CDR3 nucleotides are TGTGCCAGCAGCCCCAGGGGAGGGCTCAACGAGCAGTACTTC. The entire variable domain, with the rest obtained from reference TRBV7-2 and TRBJ2-7, is as follows: GAGVSQSPSNKVTEKGKDVELRCDPISGHTALYWYRQSLGQGLEFLIYFQGNSAPDKSGLPSDRFSAERTGGSVSTLTIQRTQQEDSAVYLCASSPRGGLNEQYFGPGTRLTVT.

This clonotype was seen a handful of times. A read error may be the cause here, since a much bigger clone is one base away. V is TRBV9 and J is TRBJ1-1; D call uncertain. The germline V gene has CDR1 SGDLS and CDR2 YYNGEE. V lost 3 bases and J 8 bases, leaving 17 bases between the germline ends. This CDR3 is 14 amino acids long. The CDR3 sequence: CASSESGVVSEAFF. As DNA, the CDR3 is TGTGCCAGCAGCGAAAGTGGGGTGGTTTCGGAAGCTTTCTTT.

In its sample, this clonotype was seen many times. The chain couples TRBV6-6 to TRBJ2-7; no reliable D call. Germline V gives CDR1 MNHNY, CDR2 SVGAGI (reference sequence). The CDR3 sequence is 15 residues long. V shed 3 bases and J shed 5 bases, with 17 bases lying between them. The CDR3 coding sequence is TGTGCCAGCAGTTATTTAGAGGATACGGGCGACGAGCAGTACTTC. Its protein is CASSYLEDTGDEQYF.

The rearrangement links TRBV2 to TRBJ2-2; D is undetermined. CDR3 length equals 14 residues. V lost 2 bases and J lost 4, with 8 bases in between. Germline lookup yields CDR1 SNHLY and CDR2 FYNNEI. The CDR3 DNA reads TGTGCCAGCAGTGAAAGCGTGAGCACCGGGGAGCTGTTTTTT. It is translated as CASSESVSTGELFF.

This clonotype was found many times. The chain links TRBV20-1 to TRBJ1-2, with TRBD1 matching over 9 bases. The germline gives CDR1 DFQATT, CDR2 SNEGSKA (reference sequence). V shed 6 bases and J 3 bases; nucleotides not matched to a gene: 8. This CDR3 spans 14 amino acids. The CDR3 spells CSAAYWTGDYGYTF. CDR3 nucleotides: TGCAGTGCCGCATACTGGACAGGGGACTATGGCTACACCTTC.

About this clonotype: A read error may produce the germline difference seen at one junction end. The V and J genes are TRBV27 and TRBJ2-1; 11 bases agree with TRBD2. The CDR3 is 15 residues long. Per the germline V gene, CDR1 is MNHEY and CDR2 is SMNVEV (reference sequence). The chain's CDR3 is CASTEVAGGYNEQLF. The CDR3 coding sequence is TGTGCCAGCACCGAGGTAGCGGGAGGGTACAATGAGCAGCTCTTC.

This clonotype was picked up many times. The gene calls are TRBV6-5 and TRBJ1-1; unclear D gene. Trimming stripped 5 bases from V and 5 bases from J, with 12 bases between. Germline CDR1 and CDR2: MNHEY and SVGAGI. This CDR3 contains 13 residues. CDR3 nucleotide sequence: TGTGCCAGCAGTCGGGAAATCGGGACTGAAGCTTTCTTT. Translation gives CASSREIGTEAFF.

This clonotype was recorded at least ten times. The chain is built from TRBV11-3 and TRBJ1-2; D is unresolved. Germline-derived CDR1 and CDR2 are SGHNT and YENEEA. The CDR3 sequence is 12 residues long. V was clipped by 0 bases and J by 3 bases, with 2 bases between them. The CDR3 spells CASSLDHYGYTF. CDR3 nucleotides: TGTGCCAGCAGCTTAGATCACTATGGCTACACCTTC.

The V gene is TRBV5-5, the J gene TRBJ2-7; D ambiguous. Trimming shortened V by 3 bases and J by 13 bases, and 20 bases separated the two germline ends. Germline V CDR1 and CDR2: SGHKS, YYEKEE (reference sequence). This CDR3 comprises 13 residues. In nucleotides, the CDR3 is TGTGCCAGCAGCTCCGGAAGTCAGAACGAGCGATACTTC. Amino acid sequence: CASSSGSQNERYF.

This chain links TRBV2 with TRBJ1-2; a possible D gene is TRBD1 (5 bases). This CDR3 is built from 14 residues. CDR1 SNHLY and CDR2 FYNNEI come from the germline V gene. V was shortened by 1 base and J by 3 bases, with 9 bases between the two germline ends. The CDR3 DNA reads TGTGCCAGCAGTGAAGTGGGGCGCCACTATGGCTACACCTTC. Encoded protein: CASSEVGRHYGYTF.

Ten or more counts support this clonotype. The V call is TRBV7-7, the J call TRBJ2-5; 16 positions agree with TRBD2. V was pared by 5 bases and J by 5 bases, with 2 bases of the junction left unmatched. Germline CDR1 SSHAT, CDR2 FNYEAQ (reference sequence). CDR3 length: 15 amino acids. CDR3 sequence (DNA): TGTGCCAGCAGCCAGGGACTAGCGGGAGGGGAGACCCAGTACTTC. Translated, it gives CASSQGLAGGETQYF.

This clonotype was counted a single time. A much more abundant neighbour one base away suggests this may be a read error. The rearrangement joins TRBV6-2 or TRBV6-3 to TRBJ2-1; TRBD2 might be the D (6 bases). CDR1 and CDR2 from the germline V gene are MNHEY and SVGEGT. The length of the CDR3 is 17 residues. This CDR3 is CASSYLPPQLALNEQLF. The CDR3, as DNA: TGTGCCAGCAGTTACTTACCGCCGCAGCTAGCGTTAAATGAGCAGCTCTTC.

This clonotype was recorded at least ten times. The CDR3 is CASSPSLGLTDTQYF. CDR3 sequence (DNA): TGTGCCAGCAGCCCCTCTTTGGGACTCACAGATACGCAGTATTTT. The V and J genes are TRBV7-9 and TRBJ2-3, with a weak D call TRBD2 (6 bases). The CDR3 is 15 amino acids. Germline V gene data show CDR1 as SEHNR and CDR2 as FQNEAQ (reference sequence). V shed 5 bases and J shed 2 bases, with 14 bases lying between them.

This clonotype was observed many times. This rearrangement joins TRBV29-1 to TRBJ2-1; 11 nucleotides match TRBD2. V lost 5 bases to trimming and J lost 9 bases; unmatched junction nucleotides: 6. This CDR3 comprises 13 residues. Germline values: CDR1 SQVTM, CDR2 ANQGSEA. CDR3 sequence reads: CSVLFLAGGEQFF. The CDR3 bases are TGCAGCGTTCTTTTCCTAGCGGGGGGTGAGCAGTTCTTC.

This chain uses TRBV5-1 with TRBJ2-7; TRBD1 agrees at 8 bases. The CDR3 extends over 12 amino acids. Germline assignment: CDR1 SGHRS and CDR2 YFSETQ. With 4 bases clipped from V and 9 bases from J, the junction kept 6 bases outside the gene matches. CDR3 sequence reads: CASSEGQGRQYF. CDR3 bases: TGCGCCAGCAGCGAAGGACAGGGACGGCAGTACTTC.

The chain is built from TRBV29-1 and TRBJ1-1, with 9 bases that match TRBD1. The CDR3 loop spans 21 amino acids. The junction had 24 bases not matched to a gene; V was cut back by 0 bases and J by 4 bases. The germline CDR1 and CDR2 sequences are SQVTM and ANQGSEA. The CDR3 nucleotides are TGCAGCGTTGAAGAATGGTCGTCTACGGACAGGGGTTCGTCTGGGGCCACTGAAGCTTTCTTT. Encoded protein: CSVEEWSSTDRGSSGATEAFF.

The V and J genes are TRBV5-4 and TRBJ2-4; 8 nucleotides align to TRBD2. The CDR3 is 17 residues long. Per germline, CDR1 SGHNT and CDR2 YYREEE (reference sequence). Trimming took 0 bases from V and 0 from J; bases not matched to a gene: 5. In nucleotides, the CDR3 is TGTGCCAGCAGCTTGGAAGGTAGCGGGATAGCCAAAAACATTCAGTACTTC. Amino acids: CASSLEGSGIAKNIQYF. The variable domain in full, with the rest retrieved from reference TRBV5-4 and TRBJ2-4, is ETGVTQSPTHLIKTRGQQVTLRCSSQSGHNTVSWYQQALGQGPQFIFQYYREEENGRGNFPPRFSGLQFPNYSSELNVNALELDDSALYLCASSLEGSGIAKNIQYFGAGTRLSVL.

V is TRBV3-2 and J is TRBJ1-3; TRBD1 is the table's D call, not checked against the DNA. TRBV3-2 is assigned pseudogene status. This CDR3 contains 15 residues. The CDR3 loop is CASSPPGVERNTIYF. In DNA, the CDR3 is TGTGCCAGCAGCCCCCCGGGAGTTGAGCGAAACACCATATATTTT.

Worth noting for this clonotype: An end of the junction does not agree with germline; a read error may underlie this. V and J are TRBV7-2 and TRBJ2-5; D gene uncertain. Germline CDR1 is SGHTA and CDR2 is FQGNSA. CDR3 size: 15 residues. The chain's CDR3 is CASSSEVSIQETQYF. CDR3 nucleotide sequence: TGCGCCAGCAGCTCAGAAGTCAGCATCCAAGAGACCCAGTACTTC.

This clonotype was detected a few times. A clone one base away is much larger, so this may be a read error. This chain connects TRBV4-1 to TRBJ2-7, with 11 nucleotides matching TRBD1. Germline CDR1 is MGHRA and CDR2 is YSYEKL. This CDR3 contains 15 residues. The ends lost 3 bases at V and 2 bases at J; junction bases unmatched: 3. CDR3 DNA: TGCGCCAGCAGCCAGAGGACAGGGGGCGCCTACGAGCAGTACTTC. Protein: CASSQRTGGAYEQYF.

This clonotype occurred once. This chain links TRBV10-3 with TRBJ2-7, with TRBD1 matching over 7 bases. Germline V lookup: CDR1 ENHRY, CDR2 SYGVKD. The V gene end was trimmed by 5 bases and the J gene end by 4 bases; junction bases not matched to a gene: 8. The CDR3 is made up of 14 amino acids. Here the CDR3 reads CAISTGDREYEQYF. CDR3 nucleotides: TGTGCCATCAGTACCGGTGACAGGGAGTACGAGCAGTACTTC.

In regard to this clonotype: At one end the junction does not follow the germline gene, possibly because of a read error. The chain carries TRBV7-3 and TRBJ2-6; D is perhaps TRBD1 (6 bases). The CDR3 is 17 residues long. Germline V gene sequence: CDR1 SGHTA, CDR2 FQGTGA. The CDR3 bases are TGTGCCAGCAGCCTAACCGGGACACAGTCTGGGGCCAACGTCCTGACTTTC. Encoded protein: CASSLTGTQSGANVLTF.

This chain links TRBV28 with TRBJ1-3; possible D gene TRBD1, 5 bases. CDR3 length: 15 residues. Germline CDR1 MDHEN, CDR2 SYDVKM. V lost 5 bases, J lost 0 bases, and 11 bases lay in between. CDR3 nucleotides: TGTGCCAGCAGTACAGGCGCCGGCTCTGGAAACACCATATATTTT. Encoded protein: CASSTGAGSGNTIYF.

This clonotype was recorded at least ten times. V gene TRBV6-1 combines with J gene TRBJ2-3; D ambiguous. V lost 1 base and J 2 bases, leaving 7 bases between the germline ends. The CDR3 has 14 amino acids. The V gene's germline CDR1 is MNHNS and CDR2 SASEGT. This chain's CDR3 is CASSEGWATDTQYF. In DNA, the CDR3 is TGTGCCAGCAGTGAAGGGTGGGCCACAGATACGCAGTATTTT.